This T cell receptor (beta chain) comes out of a study of T cells in Graves' hyperthyroidism and ophthalmopathy. The overall study: Peripheral blood specimens were obtained at initial diagnosis, prior to any treatment.

Study-wide results and caveats: The model forecast ophthalmopathy, anticipating it by a median around 6.5 months before onset. Through a model of 13 V-J features, ophthalmopathy was separated from stable hyperthyroidism. The blood repertoire included most of the expanded thyroid clonotypes above 0.001.

TCR beta CDR3 sequences were amplified from RNA transcripts. In the first-round RT-PCR of the TCR CDR3, the HTBI primer set was used. TCRdb used MiXCR to reprocess the multiplex PCR reads, holding one entry per CDR3 protein. This sample has over 250,000 distinct CDR3 sequences, with more than 15% found just once. Germline lookup yields CDR1 LGHNA and CDR2 YNFKEQ. This CDR3 spans 16 amino acids. V lost 3 bases, J lost 0 bases, and 15 bases lay in between. This clonotype was seen repeatedly, ten times or more. Its target is not known. The clonotype originates from a woman aged 55 to 70 with Graves' ophthalmopathy. The chain combines TRBV4-2 with TRBJ2-7; D tentatively fits TRBD1 or TRBD2 (5 bases each). Specimen: blood. The CDR3 reads CASSQEAGPSSYEQYF. In DNA, the CDR3 is TGTGCCAGCAGCCAGGAGGCAGGGCCAAGCTCCTACGAGCAGTACTTC.